This record looks at one T cell receptor (beta chain) sequence and its context. CDR3 length equals 17 residues. In germline, CDR1 is SGHNT, CDR2 YYREEE (reference sequence). V shed 3 bases and J 5 bases; nucleotides not matched to a gene: 10. The table came from immunoSEQ multiplex PCR; TCRdb's copy has only in-frame clones and leaves some out. The sample lists fewer than 120,000 clones, around nine tenths seen once, with 2% to 2.5% in the top ten. Analyses pooled second doses at about 4 or about 12 weeks. This entry is derived from a study of T cell responses to AZD1222 COVID-19 vaccine. The V call is TRBV5-4, the J call TRBJ2-3; 12 bases are a match to TRBD2. The clonotype comes from an adult who received the AZD1222 COVID-19 vaccine. Source: peripheral blood, taken 28 days after the second AZD1222 dose. As DNA, the CDR3 is TGTGCCAGCAGCTCATCGACTAGCGGGGGCCGGGGAGATACGCAGTATTTT. Translated: CASSSSTSGGRGDTQYF.